This T cell receptor beta chain was sequenced in a study of blood T cell repertoires in COVID-19. The wider study: Samples came from the United States, Italy and Spain, spanning acute and convalescent COVID-19. In each case, the material was cDNA or gDNA derived from T cells, B-cell-depleted T cells, or PBMCs.

CDR3 length equals 13 residues. Unmatched junction bases numbered 10, after V lost 4 bases and J lost 14 bases. In the source study's methods: Nucleated cell number was recorded as an estimate derived from reference gene primer amplification. TCRdb keeps only in-frame clones here, not all; method: immunoSEQ multiplex PCR. The DNA gave D and trimming, while V, J and clone size come from that table. The sample has under 300,000 clones; 70% to 90% are singletons. The clonotype was recovered from a woman aged 25 to 39 with acute or convalescent COVID-19. Material: peripheral blood. The rearrangement uses TRBV12-3 or TRBV12-4 and TRBJ2-1; 8 bases fit TRBD2. The CDR3 is CASSSNRAGVKFF. The CDR3 region has the DNA TGTGCCAGCAGTTCCAACCGAGCGGGAGTAAAGTTCTTC.